Given below is one T cell receptor beta chain in context. The data stem from a study of T-cell memory formation after mild COVID-19. Trimming removed 5 bases from V and 7 bases from J, with 15 bases in between. The germline V gene encodes CDR1 SQVTM and CDR2 ANQGSEA. The CDR3 covers 13 residues. TCRdb recomputed calls from the 5' RACE reads with MiXCR, one row per CDR3 protein. The sample has just under 350,000 distinct CDR3 sequences, 10% to 15% seen once. The source of this sequence is a man between 18 and 35 years old who had mild COVID-19 (a few samples of this study predate the infection). Cell type and time point are not known. The rearrangement uses TRBV29-1 and TRBJ1-5; perhaps TRBD1 as D (5 bases). Sequenced sample: PBMCs or a T cell subset sorted from them (not recorded which). CDR3 residues: CSVSDNLRQPQHF. In DNA form, the CDR3 reads TGCAGCGTTTCGGACAACCTTCGGCAGCCCCAGCATTTT.